The rows below give T cell receptor beta chains drawn from one sample of a study of blood T cell repertoires in COVID-19. Some clones are missing from TCRdb's copy, which holds only in-frame ones; the method was immunoSEQ multiplex PCR. The data hold 150,000 to 200,000 clones, with about 84% observed a single time. The sequenced sample consisted of PBMCs or T cells enriched from blood (not recorded which). These receptors came from a man between 45 and 60 years old who had recovered from COVID-19. Each CDR3 is given with its conserved first and last residue. A D gene is named only where the DNA matches it firmly. The size of a clone is reported for some rows only, either as once, few or many, or as a class for expanded clones.

cdr3_aa cdr3_nt j_call d_call v_call clone_size
CASNEGNTGELFF TGCGCCAGCAATGAGGGGAACACCGGGGAGCTGTTTTTT TRBJ2-2 NA TRBV4-1 few
CSVGRGPDTEAFF TGCAGCGTTGGAAGGGGGCCAGACACTGAAGCTTTCTTT TRBJ1-1 TRBD1 TRBV29-1 NA
CASSKQGQQNTGELFF TGCGCCAGCAGTAAACAGGGCCAGCAGAACACCGGGGAGCTGTTTTTT TRBJ2-2 NA TRBV4-1 NA
CASSIQGSTDTQYF TGTGCCAGTAGTATTCAGGGTAGCACAGATACGCAGTATTTT TRBJ2-3 NA TRBV19 NA
CATSDPHAPRDNYYGYTF TGTGCCACCAGTGATCCGCACGCTCCTAGGGACAACTACTATGGCTACACCTTC TRBJ1-2 NA TRBV24-1 NA
CASSLRQGANTEAFF TGTGCCAGCAGCTTAAGACAGGGGGCGAACACTGAAGCTTTCTTT TRBJ1-1 TRBD1 TRBV3-1/TRBV3-2 NA
CASSPETGGAFHGYTF TGTGCCAGCAGCCCAGAAACAGGGGGCGCCTTCCATGGCTACACCTTC TRBJ1-2 TRBD1 TRBV4-2 few
CASSLGGGARGNTIYF TGCGCCAGCAGCTTGGGCGGTGGGGCTCGTGGAAACACCATATATTTT TRBJ1-3 NA TRBV5-1 NA
CASSSRGRGPATGELFF TGTGCCAGCAGCTCAAGGGGCAGGGGGCCTGCAACCGGGGAGCTGTTTTTT TRBJ2-2 TRBD1 TRBV3-1/TRBV3-2 NA
CASSSQGYSNQPQHF TGCGCCAGCAGCTCACAGGGATATAGCAATCAGCCCCAGCATTTT TRBJ1-5 NA TRBV10-2 NA
CASSFGQQETQYF TGTGCCAGCAGCTTTGGCCAGCAAGAGACCCAGTACTTC TRBJ2-5 NA TRBV7-3 once
CASSAAGAGNTIYF TGTGCCAGCAGTGCCGCAGGGGCCGGAAACACCATATATTTT TRBJ1-3 NA TRBV2 NA
CASSLVDRGDGANVLTF TGTGCCAGCAGCCTCGTGGACAGGGGGGATGGAGCCAACGTCCTGACTTTC TRBJ2-6 TRBD1 TRBV7-9 NA
CSVEEVRGARTGELFF TGCAGCGTTGAAGAAGTCCGGGGGGCGCGGACCGGGGAGCTGTTTTTT TRBJ2-2 NA TRBV29-1 NA
CASSFGPLDTEAFF TGTGCCAGCAGCTTTGGGCCACTAGACACTGAAGCTTTCTTT TRBJ1-1 NA TRBV7-3 NA
CASSAYLGDSSPYEQYF TGCGCCAGCAGCGCATACCTTGGGGACAGTAGCCCCTACGAGCAGTACTTC TRBJ2-7 TRBD1 TRBV5-1 NA
CASSSQGGANEKLFF TGTGCCAGCAGCTCACAAGGGGGCGCGAATGAAAAACTGTTTTTT TRBJ1-4 TRBD1 TRBV7-2 NA
CASSPDRGGTDTQYF TGTGCCAGCAGTCCGGACAGGGGAGGTACAGATACGCAGTATTTT TRBJ2-3 TRBD1 TRBV3-1/TRBV3-2 NA
CASSPRTGGGGTEAFF TGTGCCAGCAGCCCGAGGACAGGGGGCGGAGGCACTGAAGCTTTCTTT TRBJ1-1 TRBD1 TRBV3-1/TRBV3-2 few
CASSTGKNTEAFF TGTGCCAGTAGTACAGGGAAGAACACTGAAGCTTTCTTT TRBJ1-1 NA TRBV19 NA
CASSLAGVMNTEAFF TGCGCCAGCAGCTTGGCAGGCGTTATGAACACTGAAGCTTTCTTT TRBJ1-1 NA TRBV5-1 NA
CASSEGLQSYEQYF TGTGCCAGCAGTGAAGGGCTCCAGTCCTACGAGCAGTACTTC TRBJ2-7 NA TRBV2 NA
CASSSRTGADRYTF TGTGCCAGCAGCTCACGGACAGGGGCCGATCGCTACACCTTC TRBJ1-2 TRBD1 TRBV11-2 few
CASSQGFAENTEAFF TGTGCCAGCAGCCAAGGTTTTGCGGAAAACACTGAAGCTTTCTTT TRBJ1-1 NA TRBV3-1/TRBV3-2 NA
CASSQAPGSPYEQYF TGTGCCAGCAGCCAAGCCCCAGGGTCCCCCTACGAGCAGTACTTC TRBJ2-7 NA TRBV3-1/TRBV3-2 NA
CAWISPRGSFF TGTGCCTGGATCTCCCCGCGGGGATCTTTCTTT TRBJ1-1 NA TRBV30 NA
CASSVARTLHGELFF TGTGCCAGCAGCGTAGCCCGGACTCTGCACGGGGAGCTGTTTTTT TRBJ2-2 NA TRBV9 NA
CASSPGKKTEAFF TGTGCCAGCAGCCCGGGAAAGAAGACTGAAGCTTTCTTT TRBJ1-1 NA TRBV21-1 NA
CASSESRDYGYTF TGTGCCAGCAGTGAATCGAGGGACTATGGCTACACCTTC TRBJ1-2 NA TRBV6-1 NA
CASSSRTGDNYGYTF TGTGCCAGCAGCTCTCGGACAGGGGATAACTATGGCTACACCTTC TRBJ1-2 TRBD1 TRBV9 NA
CASSQDYLAGGGYTF TGTGCCAGCAGCCAAGACTACCTCGCAGGGGGTGGCTACACCTTC TRBJ1-2 TRBD1 TRBV4-2 NA
CATSDTEAFF TGTGCCACCTCCGACACTGAAGCTTTCTTT TRBJ1-1 NA TRBV28 NA
CASSFIADRRNQPQHF TGTGCCAGCAGCTTTATCGCGGATCGTAGAAATCAGCCCCAGCATTTT TRBJ1-5 NA TRBV7-8 NA
CSATQGTEAFF TGCAGTGCTACCCAGGGGACTGAAGCTTTCTTT TRBJ1-1 NA TRBV20-1 NA
CASSLSPIQPQHF TGTGCCAGCAGTCTTAGCCCAATCCAGCCCCAGCATTTT TRBJ1-5 NA TRBV11-2 NA
CASSYDGPRQPQHF TGTGCCAGCAGCTACGATGGTCCTAGGCAGCCCCAGCATTTT TRBJ1-5 NA TRBV7-9 NA
CAISEGGGLGTGHNEQFF TGTGCCATCAGTGAGGGGGGAGGACTGGGGACAGGGCACAATGAGCAGTTCTTC TRBJ2-1 TRBD1 TRBV10-3 NA
CASSMGQSSNQPQHF TGTGCCAGCAGTATGGGACAGTCTAGCAATCAGCCCCAGCATTTT TRBJ1-5 TRBD1 TRBV6-5 NA
CASSRQGRPTDTQYF TGTGCCAGCAGTCGCCAGGGCCGTCCCACAGATACGCAGTATTTT TRBJ2-3 NA TRBV27 once
CASSVLQGEAFF TGTGCCAGCAGCGTTTTACAGGGTGAAGCTTTCTTT TRBJ1-1 NA TRBV5-5 few
CATKGTSGGWAEQFF TGTGCCACAAAAGGGACTAGCGGGGGCTGGGCTGAGCAGTTCTTC TRBJ2-1 TRBD2 TRBV28 few
CASSSLQGTGNTIYF TGTGCCAGCAGCTCGTTACAGGGAACCGGAAACACCATATATTTT TRBJ1-3 NA TRBV5-6 NA
CATSRADRGDGQPQHF TGTGCCACCAGCAGAGCGGACAGGGGCGATGGTCAGCCCCAGCATTTT TRBJ1-5 TRBD1 TRBV15 few
CASSTSGTGVQPQHF TGTGCCAGTAGTACCTCCGGGACAGGGGTTCAGCCCCAGCATTTT TRBJ1-5 TRBD1 TRBV19 NA
CASSQSAGWTGELFF TGTGCCAGCAGCCAGTCCGCGGGGTGGACCGGGGAGCTGTTTTTT TRBJ2-2 NA TRBV4-2 NA
CASSLQGARADTQYF TGCGCCAGCAGCTTGCAGGGGGCGCGTGCAGATACGCAGTATTTT TRBJ2-3 TRBD1 TRBV5-1 NA
CASSLQGPTSGNTIYF TGCGCCAGCAGCTTACAGGGCCCCACCTCTGGAAACACCATATATTTT TRBJ1-3 NA TRBV5-1 NA
CASSKGRGNQPQHF TGTGCCAGCAGCAAAGGTCGGGGCAATCAGCCCCAGCATTTT TRBJ1-5 NA TRBV21-1 NA
CASSGRDLNQPQHF TGTGCCAGTAGTGGTCGGGACTTAAATCAGCCCCAGCATTTT TRBJ1-5 NA TRBV19 NA
CASSLAPSGGSGNTIYF TGTGCCAGCAGCTTAGCACCCTCGGGAGGGTCTGGAAACACCATATATTTT TRBJ1-3 NA TRBV7-2 NA
CAWAHSWELFF TGTGCCTGGGCTCACTCGTGGGAGCTGTTTTTT TRBJ2-2 NA TRBV30 NA
CASSVADRGAYEQYF TGTGCCAGCAGCGTAGCAGACAGGGGAGCCTACGAGCAGTACTTC TRBJ2-7 TRBD1 TRBV9 once
CASSSPPPGLAGSTDTQYF TGTGCCAGCAGTTCCCCTCCCCCCGGACTAGCGGGGAGCACAGATACGCAGTATTTT TRBJ2-3 TRBD2 TRBV28 NA
CASSQRGTGLPGGTQYF TGCGCCAGCAGCCAAAGGGGGACGGGCCTCCCCGGTGGGACCCAGTACTTC TRBJ2-5 NA TRBV4-1 NA
CASSYEPGREQFF TGCGCCAGCAGCTACGAACCCGGTCGGGAGCAGTTCTTC TRBJ2-1 NA TRBV5-1 NA
CASGLLAGGNNEQFF TGTGCTAGTGGTCTCCTAGCGGGGGGTAACAATGAGCAGTTCTTC TRBJ2-1 TRBD2 TRBV12-5 NA
CSASLWTGGALNTEAFF TGCAGTGCTAGTTTATGGACAGGGGGCGCTTTGAACACTGAAGCTTTCTTT TRBJ1-1 TRBD1 TRBV20-1 NA
CASSEGGFSGNTIYF TGTGCCAGCAGTGAAGGCGGTTTCTCTGGAAACACCATATATTTT TRBJ1-3 NA TRBV2 NA
CASSQDGDYTDTQYF TGTGCCAGCAGCCAAGATGGGGACTACACAGATACGCAGTATTTT TRBJ2-3 TRBD2 TRBV3-1/TRBV3-2 NA
CASSPTSSGYGYTF TGTGCCAGCTCACCAACCTCCAGTGGCTATGGCTACACCTTC TRBJ1-2 NA TRBV18 NA